This T cell receptor (beta chain) was captured by sequencing in a study of control samples from healthy donors and cancer patients. The repertoire was sequenced with immunoSEQ multiplex PCR; TCRdb's copy has only in-frame clones and lacks some. The table has 130,000 or so clones, roughly 89% seen once; the top ten hold 4.5% to 7%. CDR3 length: 15 amino acids. CDR1 and CDR2 (germline): SGHTA, FQGNSA. V was pared by 6 bases and J by 7 bases, with 8 bases of the junction left unmatched. This clonotype was sampled from a man aged 18 to 29 in good health. The chain employs TRBV7-2 and TRBJ2-4; 11 bases map to TRBD1. Sequenced: blood. CDR3 nucleotides: TGTGCCAGCAGTTTACCGGGACAGGGGGTGAACATTCAGTACTTC. Residues: CASSLPGQGVNIQYF.